Below, one T cell receptor (beta chain) is given with its context. Its target is not known. The data derive from a study of cytomegalovirus exposure and HLA in healthy donors. Researchers ran the PCR with 60 Vbeta and 13 Jbeta primers. Clones were read by immunoSEQ multiplex PCR, and TCRdb kept only the in-frame ones, dropping some. The table lists about 130,000 clones, 70% to 80% of them singletons. The CDR3 is 14 amino acids. V was trimmed by 4 bases and J by 4 bases, leaving 14 bases between them. Looked up from germline, CDR1 is SGHDT and CDR2 is YYEEEE. Study results and limitations: A later analysis showed TCR association rates differing by HLA locus, peaking at DRB1 and lowest at HLA-C.

The clonotype originates from a man between 25 and 39 years old in good health and CMV-seronegative. Sequencing was performed on PBMCs. This chain links TRBV5-6 with TRBJ1-1; D uncertain. CDR3 region: CASSTWTGSTEAFF. Written as DNA, the CDR3 is TGTGCCAGCAGCACTTGGACGGGAAGCACTGAAGCTTTCTTT.